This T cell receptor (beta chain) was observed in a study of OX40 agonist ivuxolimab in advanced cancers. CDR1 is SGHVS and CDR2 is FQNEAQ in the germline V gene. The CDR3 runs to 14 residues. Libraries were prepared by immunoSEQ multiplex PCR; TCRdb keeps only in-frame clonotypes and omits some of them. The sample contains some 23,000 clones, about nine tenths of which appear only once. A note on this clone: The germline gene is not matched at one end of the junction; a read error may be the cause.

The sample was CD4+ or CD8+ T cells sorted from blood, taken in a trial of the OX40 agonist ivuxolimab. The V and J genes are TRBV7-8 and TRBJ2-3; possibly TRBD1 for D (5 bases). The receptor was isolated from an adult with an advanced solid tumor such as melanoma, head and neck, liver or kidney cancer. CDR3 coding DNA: TGTGCCAGCACAAGGGGTTTAGGCACAGGTACGCAGTATTTT. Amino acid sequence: CASTRGLGTGTQYF.